Shown below are 8 T cell receptor beta chains from a single sample sequenced in a study of beta chain features in type 1 diabetes. What was sequenced were expressed TCRB transcripts, since all of the isolated RNA had been reverse transcribed. The assay was immunoSEQ multiplex PCR, and TCRdb's table has in-frame clones only and misses some. The sample records over 65,000 clones, 30% to 40% being singletons. Specimen: stem cell memory CD4+ T cells from blood. Source of these receptors: a young woman in good health.

This chain joins TRBV2 and TRBJ1-4; 7 nucleotides align to TRBD1. The germline gives CDR1 SNHLY, CDR2 FYNNEI. Trimming removed 6 bases from V and 8 bases from J; junction bases left unmatched: 9. This CDR3 spans 14 amino acids. The CDR3 loop is CASREQGWEEKLFF. The DNA of the CDR3 is TGTGCCAGCAGGGAACAGGGGTGGGAAGAAAAACTGTTTTTT. The entire variable domain, with the rest obtained from reference TRBV2 and TRBJ1-4, is as follows: EPEVTQTPSHQVTQMGQEVILRCVPISNHLYFYWYRQILGQKVEFLVSFYNNEISEKSEIFDDQFSVERPDGSNFTLKIRSTKLEDSAMYFCASREQGWEEKLFFGSGTQLSVL.

This clone appeared once. The chain links TRBV25-1 to TRBJ2-2; 7 bases are a match to TRBD2. The V segment lost 5 bases and the J segment 7 bases; nucleotides outside the gene matches: 19. CDR1 and CDR2 (germline): MGHDK, SYGVNS. CDR3 size: 18 residues. The CDR3 is CASSPQEGKREAIGELFF. As DNA, the CDR3 is TGTGCCAGCAGTCCCCAAGAGGGTAAACGGGAGGCGATCGGGGAGCTGTTTTTT.

This clone was seen ten or more times. J is TRBJ1-6 and V is TRBV9, with no clear D. This CDR3 region has 13 residues. V was trimmed by 1 base and J by 8 bases, leaving 7 bases between them. Germline loops: CDR1 SGDLS, CDR2 YYNGEE. This CDR3 reads CASSVIGDSPLHF. In nucleotides, the CDR3 is TGTGCCAGCAGCGTAATCGGAGATTCACCCCTCCACTTT.

The CDR3 protein is CASSINGGPQPQHF. The CDR3 DNA reads as TGTGCCAGTAGTATTAACGGGGGGCCGCAGCCCCAGCATTTT. The chain employs TRBV19 and TRBJ1-5; weak D call: TRBD1 (6 bases). This CDR3 is 14 amino acids long. Germline V gene sequence: CDR1 LNHDA, CDR2 SQIVND (reference sequence). V was trimmed by 3 bases and J by 7 bases, leaving 13 bases between them.

The chain carries TRBV5-1 and TRBJ2-1, with 11 bases that match TRBD2. Looked up from germline, CDR1 is SGHRS and CDR2 is YFSETQ. Losses at the gene ends were 3 bases for V and 8 bases for J; bases not matched to a gene: 13. The CDR3 sequence is 17 residues long. CDR3 loop: CASSSGGTSGSVDEQFF. CDR3 nucleotides: TGCGCCAGCAGCTCGGGAGGTACTAGCGGGAGTGTAGATGAGCAGTTCTTC.

The chain links TRBV30 to TRBJ2-5; the match to TRBD2 covers 13 bases. Looked up from germline, CDR1 is GTSNPN and CDR2 is SVGIG (reference sequence). The V and J ends lost 0 bases and 9 bases, in that order; junction bases with no gene match: 7. The CDR3 is 15 amino acids. CDR3 bases: TGTGCCTGGAGTGTACTAGCGGGAGGGCCCAGGGCCCAGTACTTC. It encodes CAWSVLAGGPRAQYF.

V is TRBV11-3 and J is TRBJ2-3; no clear D gene. Germline V gene sequence: CDR1 SGHNT, CDR2 YENEEA. V was shortened by 1 base and J by 2 bases, with 4 bases between the two germline ends. CDR3 length equals 13 residues. Here the CDR3 reads CASSLADTDTQYF. In nucleotides, the CDR3 is TGTGCCAGCAGCTTAGCAGACACAGATACGCAGTATTTT.

The rearrangement uses TRBV25-1 and TRBJ1-6; D unresolved. The CDR3 is 17 residues long. Trimming left V 5 bases short and J 0 bases short, with 14 bases between. CDR1 and CDR2 from the germline V gene are MGHDK and SYGVNS. The CDR3 coding sequence is TGTGCCAGCAGTAGCCTGGGCGAGAGCTCCTATAATTCACCCCTCCACTTT. Translating gives CASSSLGESSYNSPLHF.